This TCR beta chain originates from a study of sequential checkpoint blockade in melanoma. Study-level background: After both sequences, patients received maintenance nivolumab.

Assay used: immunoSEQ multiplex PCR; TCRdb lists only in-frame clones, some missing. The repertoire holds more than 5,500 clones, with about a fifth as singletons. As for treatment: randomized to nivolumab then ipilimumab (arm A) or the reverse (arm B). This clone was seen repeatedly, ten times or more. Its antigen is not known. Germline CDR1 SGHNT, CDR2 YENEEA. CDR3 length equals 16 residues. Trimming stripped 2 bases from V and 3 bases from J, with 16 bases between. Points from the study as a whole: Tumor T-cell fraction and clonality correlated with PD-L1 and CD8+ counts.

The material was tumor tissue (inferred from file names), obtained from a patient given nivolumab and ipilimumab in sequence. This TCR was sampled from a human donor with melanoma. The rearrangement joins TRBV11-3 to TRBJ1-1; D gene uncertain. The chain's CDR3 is CASSLSVGNWDTEAFF. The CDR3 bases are TGTGCCAGCAGCTTATCCGTTGGGAATTGGGACACTGAAGCTTTCTTT.